These 26 T cell receptor beta chains originate from one sample sequenced in a study of T cell responses to AZD1222 COVID-19 vaccine. The table came from immunoSEQ multiplex PCR; TCRdb's copy has only in-frame clones and leaves some out. The data show about 180,000 clones, with 75% to 90% seen just once and approximately 2.5% held by the top ten. Sequenced material: peripheral blood, taken on day 0 of AZD1222 vaccination. These receptor sequences come from an adult in good health.

This clone was seen once. This sequence joins TRBV3-1 (or the pseudogene TRBV3-2) and TRBJ2-7; TRBD2 matches at 7 bases. Trimming at V came to 4 bases and at J to 3 bases, leaving 6 bases not matched to a gene. The CDR3 sequence is 14 residues long. Germline loops: CDR1 LGHDT, CDR2 YNNKEL (reference sequence). The CDR3 DNA reads as TGTGCCAGCAGCCCCCTCCCGGGAGGCTACGAGCAGTACTTC. This translates into CASSPLPGGYEQYF.

This rearrangement joins TRBV27 to TRBJ1-1; TRBD1 matches at 7 bases. Germline CDR1 is MNHEY and CDR2 is SMNVEV (reference sequence). There are 15 residues in the CDR3. Trimming took 6 bases from V and 0 from J; bases not matched to a gene: 7. CDR3 loop: CASRNRGLLNTEAFF. The CDR3 coding sequence is TGTGCCAGCAGAAACAGGGGCTTGCTGAACACTGAAGCTTTCTTT.

The chain couples TRBV15 to TRBJ1-2, with 7 bases matching TRBD1. This CDR3 has 16 residues. Germline V gene lookup returns CDR1 LNHNV and CDR2 YYDKDF (reference sequence). J lost 4 bases, V lost 5 bases, and 13 bases had no gene match. The CDR3 region has the DNA TGTGCCACCAGCCCAAAAACCCGACAGGGTAGCTATGGCTACACCTTC. Protein product: CATSPKTRQGSYGYTF.

The chain has TRBV7-2 and TRBJ2-3; 13 positions match TRBD2. V lost 6 bases and J lost 1; bases outside the gene matches: 7. Per the germline V gene, CDR1 is SGHTA and CDR2 is FQGNSA. The CDR3 contains 17 residues. CDR3 protein: CASRWTSGRGRTDTQYF. CDR3 sequence (DNA): TGTGCCAGCAGGTGGACTAGCGGGAGAGGTCGCACAGATACGCAGTATTTT.

The chain recombines TRBV5-5 with TRBJ1-2, with 10 bases identical to TRBD1. From germline, CDR1 is SGHKS and CDR2 YYEKEE (reference sequence). CDR3 length: 16 amino acids. V lost 0 bases to trimming and J lost 2 bases; unmatched junction nucleotides: 4. CDR3 in amino acids: CASSLGDRGRNYGYTF. CDR3 nucleotide sequence: TGTGCCAGCAGCTTGGGGGACAGGGGAAGGAACTATGGCTACACCTTC.

The chain is built from TRBV5-1 and TRBJ2-7, with TRBD2 matching 9 bases. V shed 2 bases and J 0 bases; nucleotides not matched to a gene: 9. Germline V CDR1 and CDR2: SGHRS, YFSETQ. The CDR3 has 17 amino acids. CDR3 nucleotides: TGCGCCAGCAGCTTCTCTAGACTAGCGGAAAGCTCCTACGAGCAGTACTTC. Protein sequence: CASSFSRLAESSYEQYF.

For the CDR3, the DNA is TGTGCCAGCAGCTTAGTGGGCAGGGGATACAATGAGCAGTTCTTC. Protein sequence: CASSLVGRGYNEQFF. The V gene is TRBV7-9, the J gene TRBJ2-1, with D perhaps matching TRBD1 (6 bases). The CDR3 length is 15 residues. Germline V lookup: CDR1 SEHNR, CDR2 FQNEAQ (reference sequence). Trimming pared 1 base from V and 4 bases from J, leaving 11 bases between.

The genes are TRBV18 and TRBJ2-1, with TRBD2 as a possible D gene (5 bases). The ends were cut back, 4 bases at V and 5 bases at J, with 12 bases in the middle. Germline values: CDR1 KGHSH, CDR2 LQKENI. This CDR3 spans 14 amino acids. CDR3 DNA: TGTGCCAGCTCACTTCGCCTAGCCGACAATGAGCAGTTCTTC. Translating it yields CASSLRLADNEQFF.

This rearrangement joins TRBV16 to TRBJ1-2; 10 nucleotides line up with TRBD1. V shed 5 bases and J 2 bases; nucleotides not matched to a gene: 5. Germline V gene sequence: CDR1 KGHSY, CDR2 FQNENV. The CDR3 extends over 15 amino acids. DNA for the CDR3: TGTGCCAGCAGCACTCAGGGACAGGGGAACTATGGCTACACCTTC. It translates to CASSTQGQGNYGYTF. The full variable domain, rest sourced from reference TRBV16 and TRBJ1-2, is GEEVAQTPKHLVRGEGQKAKLYCAPIKGHSYVFWYQQVLKNEFKFLISFQNENVFDETGMPKERFSAKCLPNSPCSLEIQATKLEDSAVYFCASSTQGQGNYGYTFGSGTRLTVV.

The V call is TRBV20-1, the J call TRBJ1-1, with a tentative D call TRBD1 (6 bases). The CDR3 length is 11 residues. Germline CDR1 reads DFQATT; CDR2 reads SNEGSKA (reference sequence). V was pared by 3 bases and J by 7 bases, with 9 bases between. The CDR3 bases are TGCAGTGCTAGCCGAGGGGGTGAAGCTTTCTTT. Protein product: CSASRGGEAFF.

This chain connects TRBV9 to TRBJ1-5, with D possibly matching TRBD1 (6 bases). Germline CDR1 reads SGDLS; CDR2 reads YYNGEE. The V end lost 3 bases, the J end lost 3 bases, and 10 bases lay between the germline ends. The CDR3 is made up of 14 amino acids. CDR3 protein: CASSGEGVNQPQHF. The CDR3 bases are TGTGCCAGCAGCGGCGAGGGGGTCAATCAGCCCCAGCATTTT.

The V and J genes are TRBV11-2 and TRBJ2-2; perhaps TRBD1 as D (5 bases). Germline CDR1 reads SGHAT; CDR2 reads FQNNGV. With 1 base removed from V and 6 bases from J, the gap between germline ends came to 9 bases. This CDR3 comprises 14 residues. CDR3 in amino acids: CASSLAGFAGELFF. CDR3 in DNA: TGTGCCAGCAGCTTAGCAGGGTTTGCCGGGGAGCTGTTTTTT.

This chain joins TRBV3-1 (or the pseudogene TRBV3-2) and TRBJ1-2; 8 nucleotides align to TRBD1. Germline trimming cut 3 bases from V and 6 bases from J; bases unmatched to any gene: 6. The V gene's germline CDR1 is LGHDT and CDR2 YNNKEL (reference sequence). This CDR3 spans 14 amino acids. CDR3 DNA: TGTGCCAGCAGCCACCTCGGACAGGGCCATGGCTACACCTTC. This gives the protein CASSHLGQGHGYTF.

This rearrangement joins TRBV5-6 to TRBJ2-7; D uncertain. Trimming stripped 4 bases from V and 3 bases from J, with 14 bases between. This CDR3 spans 14 amino acids. Germline assignment: CDR1 SGHDT and CDR2 YYEEEE. CDR3 sequence: CASSRTFLNYEQYF. The CDR3 nucleotides are TGTGCCAGCAGCCGGACCTTCTTAAACTACGAGCAGTACTTC.

This chain joins TRBV30 and TRBJ1-5; unclear D gene. The CDR3 runs to 15 residues. The V end was cut by 2 bases, the J end by 6 bases, with 17 bases between. Per germline, CDR1 GTSNPN and CDR2 SVGIG (reference sequence). The CDR3 is CAWSLGGGFSQPQHF. CDR3 bases: TGTGCCTGGAGTTTAGGTGGAGGGTTCAGTCAGCCCCAGCATTTT. Combining the CDR3 with reference TRBV30 and TRBJ1-5 gives the whole variable domain SQTIHQWPATLVQPVGSPLSLECTVEGTSNPNLYWYRQAAGRGLQLLFYSVGIGQISSEVPQNLSASRPQDRQFILSSKKLLLSDSGFYLCAWSLGGGFSQPQHFGDGTRLSIL.

J is TRBJ2-1 and V is TRBV14; D gene ambiguous. The V gene's germline CDR1 is SGHDN and CDR2 FVKESK. The CDR3 has 15 amino acids. V was shortened by 0 bases and J by 0 bases, with 6 bases between the two germline ends. In DNA form, the CDR3 reads TGTGCCAGCAGCCAAGACTCCTCCTCCTACAATGAGCAGTTCTTC. Protein product: CASSQDSSSYNEQFF.

The rearrangement joins TRBV28 to TRBJ2-3; no firm D call. V gave up 3 bases and J gave up 5 bases, with 6 bases separating them. The germline gives CDR1 MDHEN, CDR2 SYDVKM. The CDR3 extends over 12 amino acids. The CDR3 coding sequence is TGTGCCAGCAGTTTCCGGTTAGATACGCAGTATTTT. This translates into CASSFRLDTQYF. Together with reference TRBV28 and TRBJ2-3, the CDR3 gives the full variable domain: DVKVTQSSRYLVKRTGEKVFLECVQDMDHENMFWYRQDPGLGLRLIYFSYDVKMKEKGDIPEGYSVSREKKERFSLILESASTNQTSMYLCASSFRLDTQYFGPGTRLTVL.

V usage is TRBV6-5 and J usage is TRBJ1-6, with D possibly being TRBD1 (5 bases). CDR3 length equals 15 residues. The V and J ends lost 7 bases and 0 bases respectively, with 10 bases between them. Germline CDR1 reads MNHEY; CDR2 reads SVGAGI. For the CDR3, the DNA is TGTGCCAGCATGGGGACGACCTCCTATAATTCACCCCTCCACTTT. It encodes CASMGTTSYNSPLHF.

The chain recombines TRBV19 with TRBJ2-2; 7 positions agree with TRBD1. The J segment lost 4 bases and the V segment lost 9 bases, leaving 8 bases of the junction unmatched. Germline V lookup: CDR1 LNHDA, CDR2 SQIVND (reference sequence). The CDR3 runs 14 residues. CDR3: CASGNRGGTGELFF. In nucleotides, the CDR3 is TGTGCCAGCGGGAACAGGGGTGGCACCGGGGAGCTGTTTTTT.

The genes are TRBV2 and TRBJ2-3; no clear D. The V and J ends lost 8 bases and 3 bases respectively, with 15 bases between them. This CDR3 region has 14 residues. CDR1 and CDR2 from the germline V gene are SNHLY and FYNNEI. CDR3 bases: TGTGCCAGCCTCCGGACCTCCGCGACAGATACGCAGTATTTT. Its protein is CASLRTSATDTQYF.

V is TRBV27 and J is TRBJ1-5; 9 bases are a match to TRBD1. The CDR3 sequence is 17 residues long. J lost 4 bases, V lost 0 bases, and 7 bases had no gene match. Germline-derived CDR1 and CDR2 are MNHEY and SMNVEV (reference sequence). This chain's CDR3 is CASSLSPRQGGNQPQHF. The CDR3 region has the DNA TGTGCCAGCAGTTTATCCCCGAGACAGGGGGGAAATCAGCCCCAGCATTTT.

The J gene is TRBJ2-3, the V gene TRBV19; tentatively, D is TRBD1 (6 bases). The CDR3 covers 14 residues. Germline CDR1 is LNHDA and CDR2 is SQIVND (reference sequence). The germline V and J ends were trimmed by 6 bases and 6 bases, with 16 bases remaining between them. CDR3 sequence: CASSRQAHTDTQYF. CDR3 nucleotides: TGTGCCAGTAGCCGACAGGCCCACACGGATACGCAGTATTTT.

V gene TRBV3-1 (or the pseudogene TRBV3-2) combines with J gene TRBJ2-7, with TRBD2 matching over 7 bases. After removal of 3 bases from V and 6 bases from J, the junction contained 5 bases not matched to a gene. The CDR3 totals 13 residues. In germline, CDR1 is LGHDT, CDR2 YNNKEL (reference sequence). The DNA of the CDR3 is TGTGCCAGCAGCCATCTTTGGGGGGGCGAGCAGTACTTC. Protein sequence: CASSHLWGGEQYF.

This chain joins TRBV15 and TRBJ1-4, with D possibly being TRBD1 (6 bases). The germline V gene has CDR1 LNHNV and CDR2 YYDKDF (reference sequence). The CDR3 covers 15 residues. Deletions cut 2 bases from V and 8 bases from J, with 15 bases between. The CDR3 loop is CATSRFGGFEEKLFF. CDR3 nucleotide sequence: TGTGCCACCAGCAGATTCGGGGGCTTCGAAGAAAAACTGTTTTTT.

The chain uses TRBV6-5 and TRBJ2-1; 8 nucleotides match TRBD2. CDR3 length equals 16 residues. V was clipped by 2 bases and J by 5 bases; unmatched bases: 8. CDR1 is MNHEY, CDR2 SVGAGI, per germline. CDR3 coding DNA: TGTGCCAGCAGTTACGCGGACAGCGGGAGTAACAATGAGCAGTTCTTC. It encodes CASSYADSGSNNEQFF.

The rearrangement joins TRBV11-1 to TRBJ2-7; unclear D gene. Germline CDR1 reads SGHAT; CDR2 reads FQDESV (reference sequence). The V gene lost 1 base and the J gene lost 6 bases, with 7 bases spanning the gap. The CDR3 extends over 12 amino acids. The CDR3 DNA reads as TGTGCCAGCAGCTTAGGGGTCTCCGAGCAGTACTTC. Translation gives CASSLGVSEQYF.